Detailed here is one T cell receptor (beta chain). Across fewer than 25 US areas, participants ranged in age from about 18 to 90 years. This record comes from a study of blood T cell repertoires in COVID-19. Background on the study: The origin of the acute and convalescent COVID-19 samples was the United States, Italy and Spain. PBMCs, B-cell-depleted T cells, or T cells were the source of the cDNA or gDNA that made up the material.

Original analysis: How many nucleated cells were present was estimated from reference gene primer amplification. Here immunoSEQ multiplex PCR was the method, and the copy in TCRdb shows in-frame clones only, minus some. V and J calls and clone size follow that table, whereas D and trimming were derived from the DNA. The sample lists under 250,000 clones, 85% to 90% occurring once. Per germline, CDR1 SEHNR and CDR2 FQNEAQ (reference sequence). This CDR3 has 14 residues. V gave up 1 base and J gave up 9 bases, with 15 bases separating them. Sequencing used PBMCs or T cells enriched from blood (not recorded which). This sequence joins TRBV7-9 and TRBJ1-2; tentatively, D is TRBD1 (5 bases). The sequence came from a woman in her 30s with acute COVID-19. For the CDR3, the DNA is TGTGCCAGCAGCTTAGGGGGGACTGAGAACCGCTACACCTTC. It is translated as CASSLGGTENRYTF.